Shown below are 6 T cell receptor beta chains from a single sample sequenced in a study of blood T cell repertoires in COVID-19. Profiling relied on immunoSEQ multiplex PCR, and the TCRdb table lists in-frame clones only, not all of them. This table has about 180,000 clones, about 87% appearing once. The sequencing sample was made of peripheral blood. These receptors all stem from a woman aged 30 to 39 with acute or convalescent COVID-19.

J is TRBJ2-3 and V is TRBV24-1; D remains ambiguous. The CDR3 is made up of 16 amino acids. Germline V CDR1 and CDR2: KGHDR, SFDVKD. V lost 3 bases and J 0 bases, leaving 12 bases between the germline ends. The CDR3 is CATSDPPGASTDTQYF. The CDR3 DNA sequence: TGTGCCACCAGTGATCCCCCCGGTGCTAGCACAGATACGCAGTATTTT.

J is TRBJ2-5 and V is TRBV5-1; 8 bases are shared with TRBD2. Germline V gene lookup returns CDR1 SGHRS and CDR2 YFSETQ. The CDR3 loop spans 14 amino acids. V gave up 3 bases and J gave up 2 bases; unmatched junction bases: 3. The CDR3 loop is CASSSGTRQETQYF. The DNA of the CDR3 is TGCGCCAGCAGCTCCGGGACTAGGCAAGAGACCCAGTACTTC.

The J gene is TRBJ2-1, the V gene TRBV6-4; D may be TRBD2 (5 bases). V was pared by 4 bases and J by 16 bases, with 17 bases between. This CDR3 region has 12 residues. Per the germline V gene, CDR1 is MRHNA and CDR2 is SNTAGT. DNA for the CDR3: TGTGCCAGCAGTGGAGTGGCCGGGAACTCCTTCTTC. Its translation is CASSGVAGNSFF.

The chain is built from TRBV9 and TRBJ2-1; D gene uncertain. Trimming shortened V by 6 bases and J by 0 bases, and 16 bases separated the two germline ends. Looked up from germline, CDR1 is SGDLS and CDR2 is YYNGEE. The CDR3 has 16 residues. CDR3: CASTSVGFCSYNEQFF. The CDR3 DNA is TGTGCCAGCACCAGCGTAGGATTCTGCTCCTACAATGAGCAGTTCTTC.

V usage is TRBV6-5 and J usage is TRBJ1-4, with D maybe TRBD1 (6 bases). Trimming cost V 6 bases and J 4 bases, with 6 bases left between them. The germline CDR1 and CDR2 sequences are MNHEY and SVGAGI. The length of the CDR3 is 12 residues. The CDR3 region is CASRDSNEKLFF. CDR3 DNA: TGTGCCAGCAGGGACAGTAATGAAAAACTGTTTTTT.

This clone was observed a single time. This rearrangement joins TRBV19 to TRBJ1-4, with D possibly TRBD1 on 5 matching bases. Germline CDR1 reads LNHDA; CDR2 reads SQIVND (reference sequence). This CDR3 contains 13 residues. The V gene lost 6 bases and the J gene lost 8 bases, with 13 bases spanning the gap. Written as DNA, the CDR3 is TGTGCCAGTAGAAGGCAGGACATAGAAAAACTGTTTTTT. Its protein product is CASRRQDIEKLFF.